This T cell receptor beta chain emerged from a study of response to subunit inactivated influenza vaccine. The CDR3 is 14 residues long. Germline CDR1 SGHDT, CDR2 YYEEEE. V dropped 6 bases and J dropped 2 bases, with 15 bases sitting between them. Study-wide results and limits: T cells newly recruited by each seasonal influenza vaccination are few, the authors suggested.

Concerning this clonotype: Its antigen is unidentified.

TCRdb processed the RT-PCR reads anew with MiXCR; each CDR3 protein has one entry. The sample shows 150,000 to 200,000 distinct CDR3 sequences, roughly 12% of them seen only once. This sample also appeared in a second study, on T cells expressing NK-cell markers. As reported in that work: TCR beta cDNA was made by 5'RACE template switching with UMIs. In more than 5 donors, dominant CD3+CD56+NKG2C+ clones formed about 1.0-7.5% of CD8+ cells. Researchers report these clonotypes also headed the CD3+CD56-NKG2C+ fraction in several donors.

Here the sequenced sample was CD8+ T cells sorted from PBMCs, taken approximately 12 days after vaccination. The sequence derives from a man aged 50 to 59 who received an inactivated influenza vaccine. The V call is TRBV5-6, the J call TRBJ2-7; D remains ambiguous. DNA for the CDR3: TGTGCCAGCACCAACAGCGCCCGAGCCTACGAGCAGTACTTC. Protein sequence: CASTNSARAYEQYF. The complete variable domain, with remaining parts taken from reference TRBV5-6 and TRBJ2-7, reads DAGVTQSPTHLIKTRGQQVTLRCSPKSGHDTVSWYQQALGQGPQFIFQYYEEEERQRGNFPDRFSGHQFPNYSSELNVNALLLGDSALYLCASTNSARAYEQYFGPGTRLTVT.